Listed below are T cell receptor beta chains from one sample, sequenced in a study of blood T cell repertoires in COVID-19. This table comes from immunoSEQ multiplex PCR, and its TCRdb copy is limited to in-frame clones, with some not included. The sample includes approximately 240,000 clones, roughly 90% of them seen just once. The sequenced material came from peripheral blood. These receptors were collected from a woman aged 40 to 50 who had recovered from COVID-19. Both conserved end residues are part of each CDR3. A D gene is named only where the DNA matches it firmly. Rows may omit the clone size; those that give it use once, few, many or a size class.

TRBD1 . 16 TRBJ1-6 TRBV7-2 CASSPRVLTGGAPLHF TGTGCCAGCAGCCCAAGGGTCCTGACAGGGGGAGCACCCCTCCACTTT
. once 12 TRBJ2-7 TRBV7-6 CASRGRSGEQYF TGTGCCAGCAGGGGGAGAAGTGGGGAGCAGTACTTC
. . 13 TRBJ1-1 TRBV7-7 CASSLKAGSEAFF TGTGCTAGCAGCTTAAAGGCAGGGTCCGAAGCTTTCTTT
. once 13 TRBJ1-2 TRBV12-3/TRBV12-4 CASRLTGNRGYTF TGTGCCAGCCGCCTAACAGGGAACAGAGGCTACACCTTC
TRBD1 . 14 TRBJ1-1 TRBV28 CASREGGEVTEAFF TGTGCCAGCAGGGAAGGGGGCGAGGTGACTGAAGCTTTCTTT
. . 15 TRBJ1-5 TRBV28 CASSLSGSGDQPQHF TGTGCCAGCAGTTTATCAGGGTCTGGGGATCAGCCCCAGCATTTT
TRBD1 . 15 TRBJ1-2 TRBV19 CASRDRSRPLYGYTF TGTGCCAGTAGGGACAGGAGTCGACCTCTCTATGGCTACACCTTC
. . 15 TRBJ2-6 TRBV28 CASSWTQGTANVLTF TGTGCCAGCAGCTGGACTCAGGGGACGGCCAACGTCCTGACTTTC
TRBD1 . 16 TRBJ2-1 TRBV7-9 CASSSVDRGLRSEQFF TGTGCCAGCAGCTCGGTAGACAGGGGGCTTCGTAGTGAGCAGTTCTTC
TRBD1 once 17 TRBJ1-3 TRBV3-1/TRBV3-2 CASSQGLGTASGNTIYF TGTGCCAGCAGCCAAGGCCTCGGGACAGCCTCTGGAAACACCATATATTTT
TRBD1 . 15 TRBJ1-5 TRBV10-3 CAISERQGDNQPQHF TGTGCCATCAGTGAGCGCCAGGGGGACAATCAGCCCCAGCATTTT
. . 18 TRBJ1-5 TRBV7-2 CASSLTAGGTYSNQPQHF TGTGCCAGCAGCTTAACGGCGGGCGGGACGTATAGCAATCAGCCCCAGCATTTT
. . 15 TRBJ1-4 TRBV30 CAWRATGSVNEKLFF TGTGCCTGGAGGGCTACGGGGAGTGTTAATGAAAAACTGTTTTTT
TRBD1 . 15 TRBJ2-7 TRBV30 CAWSPDRVSSYEQYF TGTGCCTGGAGTCCAGACAGGGTTTCCTCCTACGAGCAGTACTTC
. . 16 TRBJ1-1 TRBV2 CASTEEAWQLNTEAFF TGTGCCAGCACCGAGGAGGCTTGGCAGCTGAACACTGAAGCTTTCTTT
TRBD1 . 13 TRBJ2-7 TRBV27 CASSGQEAYEQYF TGTGCCAGCAGCGGACAGGAGGCCTACGAGCAGTACTTC
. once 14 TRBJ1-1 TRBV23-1 CASSQPREDTEAFF TGCGCCAGCAGTCAACCCAGGGAAGACACTGAAGCTTTCTTT
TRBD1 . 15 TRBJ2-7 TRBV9 CASSVAGQTVYEQYF TGTGCCAGCAGCGTAGCGGGACAGACCGTCTACGAGCAGTACTTC
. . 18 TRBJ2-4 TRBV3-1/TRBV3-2 CASSQDPPRGLTKNIQYF TGTGCCAGCAGCCAAGACCCCCCGCGAGGGTTAACCAAAAACATTCAGTACTTC
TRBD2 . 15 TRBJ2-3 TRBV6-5 CASSTLAGHTDTQYF TGTGCCAGCAGTACCCTAGCGGGGCACACAGATACGCAGTATTTT
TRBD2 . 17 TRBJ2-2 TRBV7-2 CASSKGLAGVKTGELFF TGTGCCAGCAGCAAGGGACTAGCGGGAGTAAAGACCGGGGAGCTGTTTTTT
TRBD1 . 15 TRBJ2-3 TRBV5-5 CASDMWDRGPDTQYF TGTGCCAGCGATATGTGGGACAGGGGGCCAGATACGCAGTATTTT
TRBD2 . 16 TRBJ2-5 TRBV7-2 CASSLDPSGGIGTQYF TGTGCCAGCAGCTTAGACCCTAGCGGGGGGATCGGGACCCAGTACTTC
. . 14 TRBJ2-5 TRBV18 CASSPSHSQETQYF TGTGCCAGCTCACCAAGCCACAGCCAAGAGACCCAGTACTTC
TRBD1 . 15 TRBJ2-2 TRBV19 CASSDLGTVSGELFF TGTGCCAGTAGTGACCTTGGGACAGTCAGCGGGGAGCTGTTTTTT
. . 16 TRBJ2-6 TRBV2 CASSDGQHSGANVLTF TGTGCCAGCAGCGACGGACAGCACTCTGGGGCCAACGTCCTGACTTTC
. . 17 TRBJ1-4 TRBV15 CATSRGVSGLGSEKLFF TGTGCCACCAGCAGAGGAGTTTCGGGCTTGGGGAGTGAAAAACTGTTTTTT
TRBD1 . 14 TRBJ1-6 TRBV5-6 CASRTTGRYSPLHF TGTGCCAGCAGGACGACAGGGAGATACTCACCCCTCCACTTT
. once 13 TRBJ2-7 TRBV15 CATSRDQDYEQYF TGTGCCACCAGCAGAGATCAGGACTACGAGCAGTACTTC
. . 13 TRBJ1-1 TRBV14 CASSPSMNTEAFF TGTGCCAGCAGCCCAAGCATGAACACTGAAGCTTTCTTT
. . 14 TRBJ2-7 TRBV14 CASSPYILSGEQYF TGTGCCAGCAGCCCCTACATACTATCCGGCGAGCAGTACTTC
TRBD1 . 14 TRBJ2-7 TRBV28 CASRPGQYAYEQYF TGTGCCAGCAGACCGGGACAGTATGCCTACGAGCAGTACTTC
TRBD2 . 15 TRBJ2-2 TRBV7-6 CASSSSGVNTGELFF TGTGCCAGCAGCTCTAGCGGGGTGAACACCGGGGAGCTGTTTTTT
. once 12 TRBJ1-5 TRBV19 CATGVLGGPQHF TGTGCCACGGGGGTTCTTGGCGGGCCCCAGCATTTT
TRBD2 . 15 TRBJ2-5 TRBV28 CASSWGGASQETQYF TGTGCCAGCAGTTGGGGGGGTGCTTCCCAAGAGACCCAGTACTTC
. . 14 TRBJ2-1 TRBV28 CASTLGGVGNEQFF TGTGCCAGCACCCTAGGGGGAGTAGGCAATGAGCAGTTCTTC
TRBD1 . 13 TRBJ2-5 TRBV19 CATSRTGQETQYF TGTGCCACCTCACGGACAGGTCAAGAGACCCAGTACTTC
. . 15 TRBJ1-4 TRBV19 CASSISRGDNEKLFF TGTGCCAGTAGTATAAGCCGGGGTGATAATGAAAAACTGTTTTTT
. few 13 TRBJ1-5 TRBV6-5 CASGAIIRQPQHF TGTGCCAGCGGGGCGATAATACGACAGCCCCAGCATTTT
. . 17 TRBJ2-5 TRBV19 CASRSNWGDSRQETQYF TGTGCCAGTAGGAGCAATTGGGGGGACAGTCGGCAAGAGACCCAGTACTTC
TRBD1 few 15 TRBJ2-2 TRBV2 CATDADRGGTGELFF TGTGCCACCGACGCGGACAGGGGTGGCACCGGGGAGCTGTTTTTT
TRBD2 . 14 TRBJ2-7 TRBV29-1 CSVEGLAGGREQYF TGCAGCGTTGAAGGGCTAGCGGGAGGAAGGGAGCAGTACTTC
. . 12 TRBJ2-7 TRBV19 CASSQSYDEQYF TGTGCCAGTAGCCAGTCGTATGACGAGCAGTACTTC
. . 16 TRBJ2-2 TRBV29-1 CSVLTKSGERTGELFF TGCAGCGTTCTAACCAAATCAGGGGAACGGACCGGGGAGCTGTTTTTT
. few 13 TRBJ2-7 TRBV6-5 CASSFVASDEQYF TGTGCCAGCTCTTTCGTAGCCTCCGACGAGCAGTACTTC
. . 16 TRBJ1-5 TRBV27 CASRPSGVTSNQPQHF TGTGCCAGCAGACCCTCAGGGGTTACTAGCAATCAGCCCCAGCATTTT